This T cell receptor beta chain was captured by sequencing in a study of preoperative IRX-2 immunotherapy in early breast cancer. Treatment described: preoperative locoregional IRX-2 cytokine immunotherapy. Preoperative locoregional IRX-2 cytokine immunotherapy was tested in the phase Ib source study. Clones were read by immunoSEQ multiplex PCR, and TCRdb kept only the in-frame ones, dropping some. The sample has approximately 30,000 clones; roughly 86% are singletons. The material was tumor tissue, obtained after IRX-2 immunotherapy. This receptor was taken from a human donor with breast cancer.

The CDR3 region is CASSIDHTNYGYTF. CDR3 nucleotides: TGTGCCAGTAGTATAGATCACACTAACTATGGCTACACCTTC. J is TRBJ1-2 and V is TRBV19; D is ambiguous. This CDR3 spans 14 amino acids. Per germline, CDR1 LNHDA and CDR2 SQIVND (reference sequence). V lost 0 bases, J lost 0 bases, and 5 bases lay in between. The full variable domain, completed using reference TRBV19 and TRBJ1-2, is DGGITQSPKYLFRKEGQNVTLSCEQNLNHDAMYWYRQDPGQGLRLIYYSQIVNDFQKGDIAEGYSVSREKKESFPLTVTSAQKNPTAFYLCASSIDHTNYGYTFGSGTRLTVV.